This T cell receptor beta chain was obtained from a study of response to subunit inactivated influenza vaccine. Broader study findings: Few additional T cells are recruited per seasonal influenza vaccination, authors suggested.

This clonotype was counted between two and nine times. The antigen remains undetermined. One entry per CDR3 protein results from TCRdb running MiXCR on the RT-PCR reads. The sample contains about 530,000 distinct CDR3 sequences, 13% of which appear only once. The germline V gene encodes CDR1 SGHTA and CDR2 FQGNSA. V shed 4 bases, J shed 0 bases, and the junction held 0 bases outside the gene matches. CDR3 length: 14 residues. The V and J genes are TRBV7-2 and TRBJ1-1, with TRBD1 matching over 9 bases. This specimen consisted of PBMCs from blood, obtained roughly 6 weeks after vaccination. This TCR derives from a man aged 45-65 years who received an inactivated influenza vaccine. The CDR3 nucleotides read TGTGCCAGCAGCTGGGACAGGGTGAACACTGAAGCTTTCTTT. Protein product: CASSWDRVNTEAFF.